This TCR beta chain stems from a study of identical twins (dated by TCRdb to 2015 to 2016). Context from the whole study: The study deep-sequenced TCR alpha and beta repertoires from monozygotic twins, unrelated adults of various ages and cord blood to test whether fetal clonotypes persist. To rule out contamination, the twin experiments were replicated at different times with different library preparation protocols. General conclusions and limits of the study: In beta out-of-frame sequences, excess twin sharing was weaker, because having fewer shared sequences lowered the signal-to-noise ratio. Compared with coincidental sharing between unrelated individuals, out-of-frame TCR alpha sequences shared between twins had an excess of sequences with low generation probability. Because the same donors could not be followed over many years, conclusions were based on cross-sectional statistical analysis. Abundant cord blood beta clonotypes carried fewer insertions; young adult naive repertoires showed a weaker similar trend, while memory repertoires showed none. Zero-insertion analyses could be partly confounded by invariant T cells such as MAIT and iNKT, though diverse VJ usage argued against such confounding for most clonotypes. Out-of-frame TCR alpha sharing in monozygotic twins was systematically underestimated by recombination models, whereas sharing between unrelated individuals was in agreement with the recombination models.

Every donor in the study was a healthy Caucasian. Three pairs of female monozygotic twins, all aged about 18 to 29 years, were included in the twin cohort. RNA for TCR libraries was isolated from peripheral blood mononuclear cells. Compared with germline, V lacks 4 bases and J lacks 5 bases; bases without a gene match: 12. The germline V gene provides CDR1 SGHRS and CDR2 YFSETQ. Spanning cysteine to phenylalanine, the CDR3 consists of 16 amino acids. Just CDR3 DNA is preserved here, 48 bases in frame from base 1. Preparation of the library involved 5' RACE. Sequencing relied on an Illumina HiSeq 2000. Template switching introduced a universal primer binding site; the final cDNA contained a unique molecular identifier, enabling accurate counting of TCR cDNA molecules. Specific primers in the conserved constant-segment region were used to synthesize first-strand cDNA for the TCR alpha and beta chains. To control for contamination, every cDNA library carried two barcodes: a SMART-Mk sample barcode plus Illumina barcodes. TruSeq adapter sequences along with Illumina sample barcodes were introduced in two successive PCR steps. The Illumina HiSeq platform was used with custom primers to sequence TCR alpha and beta cDNA libraries. Processing in the source paper ran as follows. Raw reads were processed with MiGEC to extract unique molecular identifiers, and MiXCR was used to determine CDR3 positions. Recombination models were inferred per individual with the repgenHMM and IGoR tools using an EM algorithm. Shared clonotypes were analyzed with the tcR package in R, and sharing was normalized by the product of cloneset sizes. To study raw recombination without the effects of thymic and clonal selection, out-of-frame nonproductive sequences were analyzed. The public reads were reanalyzed by TCRdb: fastp trimming at Q25, MiXCR alignment, in-frame beta chains only. Each CDR3 protein appears once, grouped with its most common genes and DNA. In this record, the V and J calls reflect TCRdb's handling and not the investigators' own analysis. The sample yields some 900,000 distinct CDR3 sequences; 10% to 15% were counted once. In total, the top ten clones hold around 1.5% of the sample.

This clonotype appeared many times. Its antigen remains undetermined. It has no much larger one-base neighbor in the sample; base qualities were not kept. This sample was also put to use in a study of yellow fever vaccine responses in identical twins. As the second paper documents: According to the authors, the vaccine-induced T cell response in identical twins seemed to be partly convergent and partly specific to each individual. In the study, vaccine-responding T cell clones were precisely tracked in identical twins.

The source of this sequence is a young woman in good health. Recombination connected TRBV5-1 to TRBJ2-1, and 7 junctional nucleotides match TRBD1. The specimen was PBMCs. The CDR3 reads as follows: CASSGQTGSNNNEQFF. The DNA sequence is given as TGCGCCAGCAGCGGCCAGACAGGGTCTAATAACAATGAGCAGTTCTTC.